This entry lists 2 T cell receptor beta chains sequenced from one sample in a study of long-term antiretroviral therapy in people with HIV. The authors ran the immunoSEQ assay, v3.0, at survey level. Here immunoSEQ multiplex PCR was the method, and the copy in TCRdb shows in-frame clones only, minus some. The sample shows roughly 30,000 clones, about 85% of them seen only once. This material consisted of unsorted PBMCs, taken roughly 4.8 years after starting antiretroviral therapy. All receptors come from a man aged 40-50 years with HIV.

The rearrangement links TRBV18 to TRBJ2-3; D call uncertain. This CDR3 has 12 amino acids. Looked up from germline, CDR1 is KGHSH and CDR2 is LQKENI. The V gene lost 6 bases and the J gene lost 1 base, with 5 bases spanning the gap. The CDR3 spells CASSQGTDTQYF. CDR3 bases: TGTGCCAGCTCCCAAGGCACAGATACGCAGTATTTT. The whole variable domain, remainder taken from reference TRBV18 and TRBJ2-3, is NAGVMQNPRHLVRRRGQEARLRCSPMKGHSHVYWYRQLPEEGLKFMVYLQKENIIDESGMPKERFSAEFPKEGPSILRIQQVVRGDSAAYFCASSQGTDTQYFGPGTRLTVL.

The chain employs TRBV28 and TRBJ1-1; D is unclear. The V end was cut by 7 bases, the J end by 2 bases, with 8 bases between. CDR1 is MDHEN, CDR2 SYDVKM, per germline. The CDR3 extends over 12 amino acids. This chain's CDR3 is CASTDLNTEAFF. In DNA form, the CDR3 reads TGTGCCAGCACAGACCTTAACACTGAAGCTTTCTTT.